What follows are 2 T cell receptor beta chains derived from one specimen sequenced in a study of T cells in Graves' hyperthyroidism and ophthalmopathy. Amplification yielded TCR beta CDR3 regions, with RNA transcripts as the source. TCR CDR3 regions were first amplified by RT-PCR with HTBI primers. A single record per CDR3 protein comes from TCRdb applying MiXCR to the multiplex PCR reads. The sample lists 250,000 to 400,000 distinct CDR3 sequences, roughly an eighth occurring once. The sequenced material came from blood. These receptors were obtained from a woman aged 40 to 50 with Graves' ophthalmopathy.

This clonotype was counted ten times or more. The V and J genes are TRBV5-5 and TRBJ2-3; 14 bases line up with TRBD2. The CDR3 is 17 residues long. Germline V CDR1 and CDR2: SGHKS, YYEKEE (reference sequence). After removal of 5 bases from V and 1 base from J, the junction contained 6 bases not matched to a gene. The CDR3 reads CASRRGLAGVGTDTQYF. DNA of the CDR3: TGTGCCAGCAGGCGGGGACTAGCGGGAGTAGGCACAGATACGCAGTATTTT.

This clonotype was seen repeatedly, ten times or more. The V gene is TRBV19, the J gene TRBJ1-1, with TRBD1 matching 9 bases. Germline V gene sequence: CDR1 LNHDA, CDR2 SQIVND (reference sequence). With 6 bases clipped from V and 10 bases from J, the junction kept 9 bases outside the gene matches. The CDR3 runs 13 residues. As DNA, the CDR3 is TGTGCCAGTAGACAATCAACAGGGGGCCTAGCTTTCTTT. Translated: CASRQSTGGLAFF.